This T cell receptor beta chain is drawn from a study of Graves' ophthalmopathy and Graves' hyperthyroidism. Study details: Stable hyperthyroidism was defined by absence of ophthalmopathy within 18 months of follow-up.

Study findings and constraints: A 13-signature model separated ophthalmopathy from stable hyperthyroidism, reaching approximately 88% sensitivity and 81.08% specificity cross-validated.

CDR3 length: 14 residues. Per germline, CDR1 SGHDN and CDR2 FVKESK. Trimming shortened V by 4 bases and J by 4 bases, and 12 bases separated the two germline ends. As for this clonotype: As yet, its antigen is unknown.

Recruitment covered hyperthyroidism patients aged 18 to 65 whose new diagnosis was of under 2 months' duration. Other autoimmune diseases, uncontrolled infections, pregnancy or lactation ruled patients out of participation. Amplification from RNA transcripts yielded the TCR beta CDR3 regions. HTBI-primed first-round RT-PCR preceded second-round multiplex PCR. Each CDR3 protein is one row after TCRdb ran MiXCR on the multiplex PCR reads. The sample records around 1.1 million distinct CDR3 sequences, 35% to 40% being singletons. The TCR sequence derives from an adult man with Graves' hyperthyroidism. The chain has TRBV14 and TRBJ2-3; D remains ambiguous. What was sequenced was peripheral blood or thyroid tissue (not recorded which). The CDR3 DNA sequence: TGTGCCAGCAGCCGACCACCCTTATCAGATACGCAGTATTTT. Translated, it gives CASSRPPLSDTQYF.